One T cell receptor (beta chain) is described in this entry. The source of the sample is a study of blood T cell repertoires in COVID-19. Study information: COVID-19 samples collected from the United States, Italy and Spain covered acute and convalescent phases.

Here immunoSEQ multiplex PCR was the method, and the copy in TCRdb shows in-frame clones only, minus some. The table includes more than 300,000 clones, approximately 90% detected once. Recruitment covered about 26 US areas and drew participants whose ages spanned roughly 18 to 89 years. Sequencing used PBMCs or T cells enriched from blood (not recorded which). This clonotype was sampled from a woman between 18 and 30 years old who had recovered from COVID-19.

CDR3 sequence: CATSFAVGTGSPLHF. CDR3 nucleotides: TGTGCCACCAGCTTCGCGGTGGGGACAGGCTCACCCCTCCACTTT. The chain joins TRBV15 to TRBJ1-6, with TRBD1 matching 8 bases. V was clipped by 5 bases and J by 10 bases; unmatched bases: 10. Germline values: CDR1 LNHNV, CDR2 YYDKDF (reference sequence). The CDR3 extends over 15 amino acids.